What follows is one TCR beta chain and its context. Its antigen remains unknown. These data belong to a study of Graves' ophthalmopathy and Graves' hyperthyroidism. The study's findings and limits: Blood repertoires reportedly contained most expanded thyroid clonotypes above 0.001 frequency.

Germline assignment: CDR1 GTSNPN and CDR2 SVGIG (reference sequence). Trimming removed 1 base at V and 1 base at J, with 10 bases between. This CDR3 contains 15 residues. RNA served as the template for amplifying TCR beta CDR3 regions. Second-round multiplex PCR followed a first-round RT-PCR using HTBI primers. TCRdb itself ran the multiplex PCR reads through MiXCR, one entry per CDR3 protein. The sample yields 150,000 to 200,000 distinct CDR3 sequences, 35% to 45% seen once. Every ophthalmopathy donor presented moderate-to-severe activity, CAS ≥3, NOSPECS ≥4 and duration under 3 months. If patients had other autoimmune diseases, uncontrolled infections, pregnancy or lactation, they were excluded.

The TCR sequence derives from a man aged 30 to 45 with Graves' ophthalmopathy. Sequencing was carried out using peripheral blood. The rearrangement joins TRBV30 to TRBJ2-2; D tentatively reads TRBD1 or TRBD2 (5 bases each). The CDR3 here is CAWSGGTVNTGELFF. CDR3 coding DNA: TGTGCCTGGAGTGGGGGGACGGTGAACACCGGGGAGCTGTTTTTT.